The rows below give T cell receptor beta chains drawn from one sample of a study of T-cell reconstitution after alpha-beta-depleted transplantation in children. TCRdb ran MiXCR on the PCR reads and lists one entry per CDR3 protein. The repertoire holds about 100,000 distinct CDR3 sequences, around 6.4% seen once, with 23% in the top ten. The sample here was PBMCs, mostly from graft donor cells, taken 360 days after TCRalphabeta/CD19-depleted stem cell transplant. These receptors were taken from a male patient between 2 and 10 years old who had a stem cell transplant for acute lymphoblastic leukemia, so the T cells may come from the graft donor. Both conserved end residues are part of each CDR3. Fields, in order: D gene, clone size, J gene, V gene, CDR3 DNA, CDR3 protein. A D gene is named only where the DNA matches it firmly. The size field is filled for only some rows; it gives once, few, many or a size class.

. few TRBJ1-5 TRBV9 TGTGCCAGCAGCGTAGGGAGCAATCAGCCCCAGCATTTT CASSVGSNQPQHF
TRBD1 . TRBJ2-7 TRBV5-5 TGTGCCAGCAGCATTTGGTCTGCAGGACAGGGCAGGGAGCAGTACTTC CASSIWSAGQGREQYF
. . TRBJ1-2 TRBV20-1 TGCAGTGCTAGTCAGACGGTTAACGGCTACACCTTC CSASQTVNGYTF
. medium-sized TRBJ1-1 TRBV7-9 TGTGCCAGCAGCTTAGAAATGGGAACCGAAGCTTTCTTT CASSLEMGTEAFF
. many TRBJ2-7 TRBV5-1 TGCGCCAGCAGCTTCCGGGCCGCGGACGAGCAGTACTTC CASSFRAADEQYF
. few TRBJ2-7 TRBV18 TGTGCCAGCTCACCTAGTAGTTTGGGAGCGACCTACGAGCAGTACTTC CASSPSSLGATYEQYF
. many TRBJ2-7 TRBV9 TGTGCCAGCAGCCCAGGCACCGAGCAGTACTTC CASSPGTEQYF
. many TRBJ2-1 TRBV5-1 TGCGCCAGCAGCTTGGTCGCAACTGACTCCTACAATGAGCAGTTCTTC CASSLVATDSYNEQFF
. many TRBJ2-2 TRBV4-3 TGCGCCAGCAGCCAAGAGGTGGGATTCACCGGGGAGCTGTTTTTT CASSQEVGFTGELFF
TRBD1 few TRBJ2-2 TRBV7-9 TGTGCCAGCAGTCCTTACAGGGGTTGGACCGGGGAGCTGTTTTTT CASSPYRGWTGELFF
. . TRBJ2-4 TRBV6-1 TGTGCCAGCAGCGGAGGGACGCCGGTCGCCAAAAACATTCAGTACTTT CASSGGTPVAKNIQYF
. many TRBJ2-4 TRBV2 TGTGCCAGCATGTACAGGGTTGCCAAAAACATTCAGTACTTC CASMYRVAKNIQYF
. . TRBJ2-3 TRBV15 TGTGCCACCAGCTTTAGCACAGATACGCAGTATTTT CATSFSTDTQYF
. many TRBJ2-7 TRBV10-2 TGCGCCAGCAGGGACTGGACCTACGAGCAGTACTTC CASRDWTYEQYF
TRBD1 many TRBJ2-7 TRBV5-1 TGCGCCAGCAGCTTCGGACAGGCCTACGAGCAGTACTTC CASSFGQAYEQYF
. many TRBJ1-1 TRBV25-1 TGTGCCAGCAGTGAGGGAAGGAACACTGAAGCTTTCTTT CASSEGRNTEAFF
. many TRBJ1-1 TRBV9 TGTGCCAGCAGCGCGGGGGGAGGGATGAACACTGAAGCTTTCTTT CASSAGGGMNTEAFF
. many TRBJ2-7 TRBV15 TGTGCCACCAGCAGAGATCGTACAGGGACCTACGAGCAGTACTTC CATSRDRTGTYEQYF
. few TRBJ2-2 TRBV7-9 TGTGCCAGCAGCCCGGAGACCGGGGAGCTGTTTTTT CASSPETGELFF
TRBD2 . TRBJ2-2 TRBV7-2 TGTGCCAGCAGCTTACGGGGGGGCACAAACACCGGGGAGCTGTTTTTT CASSLRGGTNTGELFF
. . TRBJ1-1 TRBV29-1 TGCAGCGTTGTAGGTCTTATCATGAACACTGAAGCTTTCTTT CSVVGLIMNTEAFF
. few TRBJ2-7 TRBV5-5 TGTGCCAGCAGCTTGTTTGAGTCAGTAAGAATCTCCTACGAGCAGTACTTC CASSLFESVRISYEQYF
TRBD1 few TRBJ2-5 TRBV4-2 TGTGCCAGCAGCCAACCGGGACAGGCCCAAGAGACCCAGTACTTC CASSQPGQAQETQYF
. large TRBJ2-5 TRBV9 TGTGCCAGCAGCGCCGGTGTTAAAGAGACCCAGTACTTC CASSAGVKETQYF